This TCR beta chain derives from a study of blood T cell repertoires in COVID-19. Background on the study: Samples representing acute and convalescent COVID-19 were sourced from the United States, Italy and Spain.

The CDR3 spans 17 residues. With 5 bases clipped from V and 0 bases from J, the junction kept 9 bases outside the gene matches. From germline, CDR1 is SNHLY and CDR2 FYNNEI. Assay: immunoSEQ multiplex PCR; the TCRdb copy retains only in-frame clones and omits some. The sample contains 250,000 or so clones, under 90% of which appear only once. The TCR sequence derives from a man aged 40-50 years who had recovered from COVID-19. The V gene is TRBV2, the J gene TRBJ2-2, with 7 bases aligning to TRBD1. Source material: PBMCs or T cells enriched from blood (not recorded which). Written as DNA, the CDR3 is TGTGCCAGCAGTACCTCAAGGACAGGACCGAACACCGGGGAGCTGTTTTTT. Its translation: CASSTSRTGPNTGELFF.